The entry below describes one TCR beta chain. The entry originates in a study of T cell changes during pregnancy in multiple sclerosis. The CDR3 is made up of 16 amino acids. V dropped 5 bases and J dropped 5; count of bases not matched to a gene: 12. In germline, CDR1 is SQVTM, CDR2 ANQGSEA. Assay: immunoSEQ multiplex PCR; the TCRdb copy retains only in-frame clones and omits some. The profile covers some 28,000 clones, with about 92% appearing a single time and about 0.45% taken by the ten largest. This TCR derives from a female donor with multiple sclerosis, enrolled in a pregnancy study. Sequences were derived from CD4+ T cells from peripheral blood mononuclear cells, sampled after pregnancy. The chain links TRBV29-1 to TRBJ2-5; 12 bases line up with TRBD2. The DNA for the CDR3 is TGCAGCGTTAAGGGAAGGACTAGCGGGACTAGTGAGACCCAGTACTTC. Encoded protein: CSVKGRTSGTSETQYF.